This T cell receptor (beta chain) came from a study of tumor-infiltrating lymphocytes in primary liver carcinoma. Across the study: The neoplasms were of stage T1-T3 N0M0, with dimensions of about 4 to 11 cm across. Study conclusions and caveats: Merely some 7-25% of top clones spanned all five tumor regions. Among the pair types, tumor region pairs showed more overlap than tumor-adjacent and tumor-blood pairs.

This clonotype was counted once. Antigen: not known. This CDR3 spans 13 amino acids. It was from roughly 20-30 mg of unsorted bulk tissue that RNA and DNA were co-extracted. Treatment of the patients' primary liver carcinoma consisted of surgical resection. A constant-region primer primed TCR beta cDNA synthesis from around 500 ng of total RNA. Investigators got TCR beta libraries out of three nested multiplex PCR rounds, done with slightly modified ARM-PCR. Primers for the first two PCR rounds were TRBV1-TRBV30 forward primers and a C-beta reverse primer (around 10 cycles per round). One entry per CDR3 protein results from TCRdb running MiXCR on the multiplex PCR reads. The data show more than 95,000 distinct CDR3 sequences, about four fifths seen once.

Sequenced: liver tumor tissue from sampling region 3. Subset in this sample: tumor region T3, left-lateral pole. This chain connects TRBV12-3 or TRBV12-4 to TRBJ2-1; a weak D match, TRBD2 (5 bases). The receptor was derived from a man aged 35-49 years with primary liver carcinoma and hepatitis B virus infection. CDR3 amino acids: CDCQFGGGNEQFF. As DNA, the CDR3 is TGTGACTGCCAATTTGGCGGAGGCAATGAGCAGTTCTTC.